This T cell receptor (beta chain) derives from a study of blood T cell repertoires in COVID-19. Across the whole study: Acute-phase and convalescent COVID-19 samples originated in the United States, Italy and Spain. T cells, B-cell-depleted T cells, or PBMCs supplied cDNA or gDNA.

After removal of 0 bases from V and 3 bases from J, the junction contained 3 bases not matched to a gene. The CDR3 totals 15 residues. Looked up from germline, CDR1 is SGHNT and CDR2 is YYREEE (reference sequence). Clones were sequenced by immunoSEQ multiplex PCR, and TCRdb holds only the in-frame ones, with some missing. The sample gives more than 150,000 clones, about 80% of which show up once; 11% is in the top ten. Clinical history reported by participants formed the basis on which cohorts were assigned. Recovered status in Cohort 3 required two negative PCRs, clearance, or symptom resolution. Sequencing was carried out using PBMCs or T cells enriched from blood (not recorded which). The rearrangement uses TRBV5-4 and TRBJ1-1; 9 bases are a match to TRBD1. The clonotype comes from a man between 50 and 59 years old who had recovered from COVID-19. CDR3 DNA: TGTGCCAGCAGCTTGGGACAGGGGGTCTACACTGAAGCTTTCTTT. Translated, it gives CASSLGQGVYTEAFF.